Presented here are 8 T cell receptor beta chains from one specimen sequenced in a study of blood T cell repertoires in COVID-19. The table came from immunoSEQ multiplex PCR; TCRdb's copy has only in-frame clones and leaves some out. The sample contains tens of thousands of clones, over 80% of which appear only once. What was sequenced was peripheral blood. These receptors were obtained from a human donor in a cohort sampled during active COVID-19.

About this clone: At one of its ends the junction is not consistent with the germline gene, which may arise from a read error. The chain links TRBV11-1 to TRBJ2-1, with 10 bases aligning to TRBD2. Germline CDR1 SGHAT, CDR2 FQDESV (reference sequence). This CDR3 region has 15 residues. CDR3 nucleotides: TGTGCCAGCAGCTTGGGTGGAATAGCGGGGGGCCGGGCGCTCTTC. Translated: CASSLGGIAGGRALF. Full variable domain (missing parts from reference TRBV11-1 and TRBJ2-1): EAEVAQSPRYKITEKSQAVAFWCDPISGHATLYWYRQILGQGPELLVQFQDESVVDDSQLPKDRFSAERLKGVDSTLKIQPAELGDSAMYLCASSLGGIAGGRALFGPGTRLTVL.

The CDR3 DNA follows: TGTGCCAGCTCACCGCCGGGTAGCGGGAAAAATGAGCAGTTCTTC. Its protein is CASSPPGSGKNEQFF. The chain recombines TRBV18 with TRBJ2-1, with TRBD2 identical over 8 bases. Trimming cost V 3 bases and J 7 bases; bases outside gene matches: 8. CDR1 KGHSH and CDR2 LQKENI come from the germline V gene. The CDR3 contains 15 residues.

The chain joins TRBV28 to TRBJ2-3, with D perhaps matching TRBD1 (6 bases). Trimming took off 11 bases at V and 0 bases at J, with 15 bases between the two ends. CDR1 and CDR2 from the germline V gene are MDHEN and SYDVKM. This CDR3 is built from 14 residues. DNA of the CDR3: TGTGCCTCGGGACAACGCTCTAGCACAGATACGCAGTATTTT. Encoded protein: CASGQRSSTDTQYF.

The CDR3 region has the DNA TGCGCCAGCAGCTCTGGGGGGGTATTCAGCACTGAAGCTTTCTTT. Amino acids: CASSSGGVFSTEAFF. The chain couples TRBV5-1 to TRBJ1-1, with a tentative D call TRBD1 (5 bases). V lost 3 bases and J 4 bases, leaving 16 bases between the germline ends. Germline V gives CDR1 SGHRS, CDR2 YFSETQ. The CDR3 has 15 residues.

Only one count was recorded for this clone. This chain links TRBV19 with TRBJ2-7; 8 bases are a match to TRBD1. The CDR3 has 14 residues. The germline CDR1 and CDR2 sequences are LNHDA and SQIVND (reference sequence). The junction had 8 bases not matched to a gene; V was cut back by 6 bases and J by 4 bases. CDR3 protein: CASSPRTGWYEQYF. Here the CDR3 DNA reads TGTGCCAGTAGCCCTCGGACAGGGTGGTACGAGCAGTACTTC.

The gene calls are TRBV7-9 and TRBJ2-2; D may be TRBD2 (6 bases). V was pared by 3 bases and J by 0 bases, with 8 bases between. The CDR3 runs 15 residues. CDR1 is SEHNR and CDR2 is FQNEAQ in the germline V gene (reference sequence). CDR3 DNA: TGTGCCAGCAGCTTGCGGGGCTCGAACACCGGGGAGCTGTTTTTT. It codes for CASSLRGSNTGELFF. Full variable domain (rest looked up from reference TRBV7-9 and TRBJ2-2): DTGVSQNPRHKITKRGQNVTFRCDPISEHNRLYWYRQTLGQGPEFLTYFQNEAQLEKSRLLSDRFSAERPKGSFSTLEIQRTEQGDSAMYLCASSLRGSNTGELFFGEGSRLTVL.

The CDR3 DNA follows: TGCAGTGGGGGGGAGGAGACCCAGTACTTC. Protein sequence: CSGGEETQYF. The chain employs TRBV29-1 and TRBJ2-5, with 7 bases matching TRBD2. The CDR3 has 10 residues. The germline V gene has CDR1 SQVTM and CDR2 ANQGSEA.

This clone occurred once. This chain joins TRBV5-4 and TRBJ2-2; D is undetermined. The CDR3 extends over 11 amino acids. CDR1 and CDR2 (germline): SGHNT, YYREEE (reference sequence). V lost 9 bases, J lost 4 bases, and 7 bases lay in between. CDR3 amino acids: CATHSTGELFF. The CDR3 nucleotides are TGTGCCACCCACAGCACCGGGGAGCTGTTTTTT.